These 3 T cell receptor beta chains were sequenced from one sample in a study of blood T cell repertoires in COVID-19. Using immunoSEQ multiplex PCR, the repertoire was profiled, and TCRdb retains in-frame clones only, with some absent. Here the sample spans 140,000 to 150,000 clones, 80% to 90% being singletons. The source material was peripheral blood. The receptor set was obtained from a young man with COVID-19, enrolled during active disease.

Worth noting for this clone: The junction shows a germline mismatch at one end, possibly a read error. This chain joins TRBV9 and TRBJ2-7; the D gene is possibly TRBD1 (5 bases). Germline CDR1 is SGDLS and CDR2 is YYNGEE. The CDR3 spans 15 residues. DNA for the CDR3: TGTGCCAGCACCGTAGGGGATGACAGCTCCTACGAGCAGTACTTC. It encodes CASTVGDDSSYEQYF.

V is TRBV7-2 and J is TRBJ1-2; D unclear. The CDR3 consists of 15 residues. Trimming left V 4 bases short and J 2 bases short, with 14 bases between. Germline lookup yields CDR1 SGHTA and CDR2 FQGNSA. CDR3 residues: CASSSRGTPNYGYTF. The CDR3 DNA is TGTGCCAGCAGCTCCCGAGGCACACCCAACTATGGCTACACCTTC.

The V call is TRBV29-1, the J call TRBJ2-1; 7 bases map to TRBD1. V was clipped by 2 bases and J by 2 bases; unmatched bases: 9. CDR1 and CDR2 (germline): SQVTM, ANQGSEA. There are 16 residues in the CDR3. CDR3 sequence: CSVEQGQIYPYNEQFF. CDR3 in DNA: TGCAGCGTTGAACAGGGACAGATTTATCCCTACAATGAGCAGTTCTTC.